A single sample is the source of the 5 T cell receptor beta chains below, sequenced in a study of CD8+ T cells in alopecia areata. Extraction and reverse transcription of RNA yielded cDNA as the sequencing template. Using immunoSEQ multiplex PCR, the repertoire was profiled, and TCRdb retains in-frame clones only, with some absent. The data show around 35,000 clones, under 65% seen once. Sorting separated CD25+CD127- cells from the CD4+ cells of about five patients. The sample consisted of CD4+ Tregs sorted from blood. The receptors were gathered from a human donor with alopecia areata.

J is TRBJ2-1 and V is TRBV4-2; 7 bases map to TRBD2. Germline V gene sequence: CDR1 LGHNA, CDR2 YNFKEQ. The CDR3 consists of 15 residues. The V segment lost 0 bases and the J segment 6 bases; nucleotides outside the gene matches: 5. CDR3 in amino acids: CASSQDLRGSNEQFF. The CDR3 DNA follows: TGTGCCAGCAGCCAAGATTTGCGGGGGAGCAATGAGCAGTTCTTC.

The chain carries TRBV7-2 and TRBJ1-6; D gene unclear. The CDR3 contains 12 residues. V was shortened by 4 bases and J by 9 bases, with 7 bases between the two germline ends. Germline assignment: CDR1 SGHTA and CDR2 FQGNSA. The CDR3 DNA reads TGTGCCAGCAGCTACCAAGGTTCACCCCTCCACTTT. Residues: CASSYQGSPLHF.

The rearrangement links TRBV27 to TRBJ2-7; no definite D call. This CDR3 has 13 residues. With 3 bases removed from V and 3 bases from J, the gap between germline ends came to 9 bases. Germline V gives CDR1 MNHEY, CDR2 SMNVEV (reference sequence). The CDR3 sequence: CASSFWGGYEQYF. The DNA of the CDR3 is TGTGCCAGCAGTTTTTGGGGTGGCTACGAGCAGTACTTC.

V gene TRBV29-1 combines with J gene TRBJ1-1, with 7 bases lining up with TRBD1. J gave up 4 bases and V 8 bases, and 10 bases lay outside the gene matches. The CDR3 runs 13 residues. The V gene's germline CDR1 is SQVTM and CDR2 ANQGSEA. The CDR3 loop is CSSRGYRGTEAFF. CDR3 DNA sequence: TGCAGCTCAAGGGGATACAGGGGCACTGAAGCTTTCTTT. The variable domain in full, completed from reference TRBV29-1 and TRBJ1-1, reads SAVISQKPSRDICQRGTSLTIQCQVDSQVTMMFWYRQQPGQSLTLIATANQGSEATYESGFVIDKFPISRPNLTFSTLTVSNMSPEDSSIYLCSSRGYRGTEAFFGQGTRLTVV.

V gene TRBV9 combines with J gene TRBJ2-1; D unresolved. V lost 3 bases and J 0 bases, leaving 19 bases between the germline ends. Germline V gives CDR1 SGDLS, CDR2 YYNGEE. CDR3 length: 18 residues. CDR3 sequence: CASSARYRGRSSYNEQFF. The CDR3, as DNA: TGTGCCAGCAGCGCCCGTTATCGCGGTCGGAGCTCCTACAATGAGCAGTTCTTC.